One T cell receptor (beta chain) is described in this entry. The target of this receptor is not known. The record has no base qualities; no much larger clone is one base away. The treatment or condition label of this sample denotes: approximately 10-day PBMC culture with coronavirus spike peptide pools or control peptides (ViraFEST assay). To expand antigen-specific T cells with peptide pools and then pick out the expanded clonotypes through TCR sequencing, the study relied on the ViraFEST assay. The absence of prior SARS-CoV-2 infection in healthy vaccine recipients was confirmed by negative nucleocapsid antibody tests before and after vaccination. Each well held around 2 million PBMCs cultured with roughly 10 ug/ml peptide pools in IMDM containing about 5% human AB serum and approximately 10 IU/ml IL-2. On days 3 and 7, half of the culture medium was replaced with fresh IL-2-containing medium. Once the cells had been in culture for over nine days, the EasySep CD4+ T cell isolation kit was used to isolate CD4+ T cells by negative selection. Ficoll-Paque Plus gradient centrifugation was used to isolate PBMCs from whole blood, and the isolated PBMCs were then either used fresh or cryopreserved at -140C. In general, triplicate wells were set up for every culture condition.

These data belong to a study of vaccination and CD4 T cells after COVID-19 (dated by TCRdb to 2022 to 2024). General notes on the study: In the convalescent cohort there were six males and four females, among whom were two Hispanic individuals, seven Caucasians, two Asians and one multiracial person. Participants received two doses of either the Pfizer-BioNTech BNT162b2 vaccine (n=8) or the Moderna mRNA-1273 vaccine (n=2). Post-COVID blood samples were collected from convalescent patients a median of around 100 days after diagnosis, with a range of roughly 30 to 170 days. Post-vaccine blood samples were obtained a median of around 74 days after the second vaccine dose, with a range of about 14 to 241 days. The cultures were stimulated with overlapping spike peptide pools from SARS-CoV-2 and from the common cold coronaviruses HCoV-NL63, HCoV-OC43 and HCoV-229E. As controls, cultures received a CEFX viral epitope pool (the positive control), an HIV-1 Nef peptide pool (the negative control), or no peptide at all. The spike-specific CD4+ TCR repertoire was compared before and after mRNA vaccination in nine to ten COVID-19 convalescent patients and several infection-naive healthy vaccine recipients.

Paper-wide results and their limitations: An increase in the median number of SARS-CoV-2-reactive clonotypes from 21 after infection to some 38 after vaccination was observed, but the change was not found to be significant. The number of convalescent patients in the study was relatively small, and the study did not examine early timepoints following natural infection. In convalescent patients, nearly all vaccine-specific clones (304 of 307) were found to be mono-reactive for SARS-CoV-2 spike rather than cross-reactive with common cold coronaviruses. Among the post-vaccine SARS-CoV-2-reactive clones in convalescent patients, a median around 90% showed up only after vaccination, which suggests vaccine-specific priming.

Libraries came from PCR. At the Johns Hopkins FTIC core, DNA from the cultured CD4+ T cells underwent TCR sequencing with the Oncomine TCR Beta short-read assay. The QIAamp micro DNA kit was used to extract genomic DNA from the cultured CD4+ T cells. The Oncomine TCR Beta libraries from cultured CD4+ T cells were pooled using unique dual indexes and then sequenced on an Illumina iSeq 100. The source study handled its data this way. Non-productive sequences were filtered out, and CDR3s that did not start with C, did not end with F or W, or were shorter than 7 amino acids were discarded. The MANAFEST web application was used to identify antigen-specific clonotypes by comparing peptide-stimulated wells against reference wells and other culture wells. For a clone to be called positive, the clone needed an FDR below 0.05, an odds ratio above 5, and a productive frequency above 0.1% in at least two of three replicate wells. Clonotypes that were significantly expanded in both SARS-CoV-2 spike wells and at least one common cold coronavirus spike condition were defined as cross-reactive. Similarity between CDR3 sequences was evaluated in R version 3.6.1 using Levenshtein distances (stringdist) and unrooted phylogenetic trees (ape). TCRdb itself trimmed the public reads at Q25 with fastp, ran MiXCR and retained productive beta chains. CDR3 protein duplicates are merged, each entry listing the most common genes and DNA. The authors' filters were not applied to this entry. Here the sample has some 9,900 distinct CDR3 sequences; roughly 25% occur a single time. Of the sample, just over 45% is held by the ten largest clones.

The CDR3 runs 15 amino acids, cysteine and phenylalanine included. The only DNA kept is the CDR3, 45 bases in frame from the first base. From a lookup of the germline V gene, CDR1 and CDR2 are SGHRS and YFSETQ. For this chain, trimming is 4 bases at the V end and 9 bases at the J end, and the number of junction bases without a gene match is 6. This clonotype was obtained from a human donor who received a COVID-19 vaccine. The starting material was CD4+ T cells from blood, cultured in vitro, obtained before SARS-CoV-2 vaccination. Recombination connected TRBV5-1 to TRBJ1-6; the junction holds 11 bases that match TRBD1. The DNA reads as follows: TGCGCCAGCAGCCTGCTGGGACAGGGGGGTTCACCCCTCCACTTT. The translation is CASSLLGQGGSPLHF.